This T cell receptor (beta chain) was profiled in a study of blood T cell repertoires in COVID-19 (TCRdb year 2020). With respect to the entire study: Samples from collaborators originated in the United States, Italy and Spain and spanned both the acute and convalescent phases of COVID-19. The sample metadata nearly always contained a de-identified subject ID, COVID-19 status, age in years and sex. The samples were drawn from the first 160 participants of the ongoing ImmuneRACE study and from 950 to 1,500 subjects provided by 6 global collaborators. The repertoires were released in a freely available public database intended as a resource for research on the immune response to SARS-CoV-2. The prospective study material was composed of cDNA or gDNA derived from T cells, B-cell-depleted T cells, or PBMCs. Where available, HLA class I and class II types were obtained from metadata supplied by the sample provider rather than from assay-based typing. Deeply sampled blood TCRbeta repertoires from subjects exposed to, actively infected with, or recovered from COVID-19 were included in the dataset.

General conclusions and limits of the study: The amount of clinical and demographic metadata varied by source and participant and was provided uncurated.

CDR1 and CDR2, per the germline V gene (reference sequence), are MNHEY and SMNVEV. V is trimmed back by 8 bases and J by 4 bases, and the junction contains 5 bases that no gene match accounts for. From its cysteine to its phenylalanine, the CDR3 spans 15 amino acids. Of the read, only the CDR3 DNA is kept; its 45 bases are in frame from base 1. Each collaborating institution followed its own protocols to collect whole blood in K2EDTA tubes. Collaborator samples were shipped for TCRbeta analysis as frozen whole blood, isolated PBMCs, or DNA extracted from either sample type. The immunoSEQ Assay, a bias-controlled multiplex PCR, was used to amplify TCRbeta CDR3 regions from genomic DNA. In the authors' own workflow: The number of nucleated cells in each sample was estimated by amplification of reference gene primers within the assay. Sequence reads were collapsed and filtered to measure the absolute abundance of every unique TCRbeta CDR3 rearrangement. For each sample, productive Simpson clonality was calculated as the square root of Simpson's diversity index over productive rearrangements. TCRdb took this table from immuneACCESS and kept in-frame rearrangements with V and J called. Such tables lack part of the clones; where checked against another copy, unresolved V genes explain under half of the gap, and the rest is unexplained. The V and J calls and clone size come from that table; D and trimming were worked out from the DNA. For this sample the table gives about 250,000 clones, of which around 82% were detected only once. The ten largest clones add up to 4% to 5.5% of the sample.

Comment on this clone: There is no known antigen for this receptor. No much larger clone exists at a distance of one base, and base qualities are not known.

The material sequenced was peripheral blood. This sequence originates from a man between 45 and 60 years old with active or convalescent COVID-19. The V gene is TRBV27 and the J gene is TRBJ2-7; 16 bases in the junction line up with TRBD2. This receptor carries the CDR3 CASSGTSGGVYEQYF. In nucleotides, the sequence is TGTGCCAGCTCCGGGACTAGCGGGGGGGTTTACGAGCAGTACTTC.